One and the same sample provided the 21 T cell receptor beta chains below, sequenced in a study of T cells in Graves' hyperthyroidism and ophthalmopathy. TCR beta CDR3 region amplification was performed from RNA transcripts. The HTBI primer set served for first-round RT-PCR of the TCR CDR3. TCRdb reanalysed the multiplex PCR reads using MiXCR and keeps one entry per CDR3 protein. Of about 300,000 distinct CDR3 sequences listed, 13% are singletons. Sequencing was carried out using blood. Source of these receptors: a woman younger than 45 with Graves' hyperthyroidism that later progressed to Graves' ophthalmopathy.

This clonotype occurred many times. The V call is TRBV7-9, the J call TRBJ2-7; possibly TRBD2 for D (5 bases). The CDR3 length is 15 residues. From germline, CDR1 is SEHNR and CDR2 FQNEAQ (reference sequence). V lost 1 base and J lost 2, with 12 bases in between. This CDR3 is CASSLEPDGAYEQYF. The CDR3, as DNA: TGTGCCAGCAGCTTAGAACCCGACGGGGCCTACGAGCAGTACTTC.

There are many counts of this clonotype. The chain joins TRBV30 to TRBJ2-7, with TRBD1 identical over 7 bases. The germline V gene encodes CDR1 GTSNPN and CDR2 SVGIG (reference sequence). J lost 5 bases, V lost 2 bases, and 6 bases had no gene match. The CDR3 has 13 residues. The CDR3 region is CAWSWGQRDEQYF. The CDR3 DNA reads TGTGCCTGGAGTTGGGGACAGAGGGACGAGCAGTACTTC.

The chain combines TRBV30 with TRBJ2-7; no reliable D call. The ends were cut back, 3 bases at V and 7 bases at J, with 13 bases in the middle. This CDR3 spans 12 amino acids. Germline assignment: CDR1 GTSNPN and CDR2 SVGIG (reference sequence). As DNA, the CDR3 is TGTGCCTGGAGCCAACTTCGAAAAGAGCAGTACTTC. It encodes CAWSQLRKEQYF.

This clonotype was seen repeatedly, ten times or more. The chain couples TRBV30 to TRBJ1-1; no clear D. This CDR3 comprises 14 residues. CDR1 is GTSNPN and CDR2 is SVGIG in the germline V gene (reference sequence). V was clipped by 0 bases and J by 0 bases, with 8 bases between them. The CDR3 nucleotides read TGTGCCTGGAGTGTAAGGTGGCTGAACACTGAAGCTTTCTTT. Translation gives CAWSVRWLNTEAFF.

This chain joins TRBV9 and TRBJ1-6; 7 bases agree with TRBD1. This CDR3 contains 15 residues. J was trimmed by 9 bases and V by 3 bases; bases with no gene match: 9. Per germline, CDR1 SGDLS and CDR2 YYNGEE. The CDR3 is CASSAGGTYSSPLHF. CDR3 DNA: TGTGCCAGCAGCGCAGGGGGGACATACAGTTCACCCCTCCACTTT.

There are a few counts of this clonotype. The genes are TRBV6-5 and TRBJ2-3; 9 positions agree with TRBD2. The germline CDR1 and CDR2 sequences are MNHEY and SVGAGI. V was clipped by 0 bases and J by 3 bases; unmatched bases: 4. This CDR3 has 16 residues. The CDR3 bases are TGTGCCAGCAGTTACTCTCCAGCGGGAGGAACAGATACGCAGTATTTT. Translated, it gives CASSYSPAGGTDTQYF.

The chain joins TRBV20-1 to TRBJ2-7, with 8 bases matching TRBD2. Germline-derived CDR1 and CDR2 are DFQATT and SNEGSKA (reference sequence). The CDR3 length is 12 residues. The ends lost 3 bases at V and 4 bases at J; junction bases unmatched: 2. As DNA, the CDR3 is TGCAGTGCTAGCGGGAGGGCGTACGAGCAGTACTTC. It translates to CSASGRAYEQYF.

The genes are TRBV19 and TRBJ1-5; maybe TRBD1 (5 bases). Trimming shortened V by 8 bases and J by 6 bases, and 14 bases separated the two germline ends. Per the germline V gene, CDR1 is LNHDA and CDR2 is SQIVND (reference sequence). The CDR3 is 13 residues long. The CDR3 DNA follows: TGTGCCAGTCTTGGGGGTAACGGTCAGCCCCAGCATTTT. Translating gives CASLGGNGQPQHF.

This clonotype has more than one count but fewer than ten. The chain combines TRBV19 with TRBJ2-5, with 14 bases matching TRBD2. Unmatched junction bases numbered 7, after V lost 5 bases and J lost 11 bases. The CDR3 has 14 residues. Germline V gene lookup returns CDR1 LNHDA and CDR2 SQIVND (reference sequence). CDR3 amino acids: CASSPGLAGDSQYF. For the CDR3, the DNA is TGTGCCAGTAGTCCGGGACTAGCGGGAGACAGTCAGTACTTC.

Ten or more counts support this clonotype. J is TRBJ2-1 and V is TRBV5-6, with D tentatively TRBD1 or TRBD2 (5 bases each). This CDR3 is 16 amino acids long. With 4 bases removed from V and 8 bases from J, the gap between germline ends came to 22 bases. The germline gives CDR1 SGHDT, CDR2 YYEEEE. The CDR3 sequence: CASSPPTGTDFDEQFF. The CDR3 DNA follows: TGTGCCAGCAGCCCACCTACCGGGACCGACTTCGATGAGCAGTTCTTC.

This clonotype was detected a few times. V gene TRBV20-1 combines with J gene TRBJ2-2, with 9 bases identical to TRBD1. Germline values: CDR1 DFQATT, CDR2 SNEGSKA (reference sequence). Trimming cost V 5 bases and J 1 base; bases outside gene matches: 2. This CDR3 region has 14 residues. CDR3 DNA sequence: TGCAGTGCTTTGGGACAGGGGAACACCGGGGAGCTGTTTTTT. It codes for CSALGQGNTGELFF.

This clonotype was detected ten times or more. The V call is TRBV28, the J call TRBJ2-1; D unclear. Germline assignment: CDR1 MDHEN and CDR2 SYDVKM. This CDR3 spans 11 amino acids. V was clipped by 3 bases and J by 6 bases, with 3 bases between them. The CDR3 reads CASSFVNEQFF. The CDR3 DNA reads TGTGCCAGCAGTTTTGTCAATGAGCAGTTCTTC.

In this sample, this clonotype turned up many times. The chain is built from TRBV7-3 and TRBJ2-7, with 7 nucleotides matching TRBD2. J lost 1 base, V lost 5 bases, and 8 bases had no gene match. From germline, CDR1 is SGHTA and CDR2 FQGTGA. This CDR3 contains 15 residues. CDR3 in DNA: TGTGCCAGCAGCCAAAACCGCGGGAGTTCCTACGAGCAGTACTTC. This codes for CASSQNRGSSYEQYF.

This clonotype was counted many times. The chain couples TRBV7-3 to TRBJ2-1, with 13 nucleotides matching TRBD2. Germline V lookup: CDR1 SGHTA, CDR2 FQGTGA. With V trimmed by 4 bases and J by 9 bases, 6 bases remained unmatched. This CDR3 contains 15 residues. CDR3 DNA sequence: TGTGCCAGCAGCTCCGGACTAGCGGGAGAAACTGAGCAGTTCTTC. Protein product: CASSSGLAGETEQFF.

This clonotype was found many times. The CDR3 here is CSAKGQGDTEAFF. In nucleotides, the CDR3 is TGCAGTGCCAAGGGACAGGGAGACACTGAAGCTTTCTTT. The rearrangement joins TRBV20-1 to TRBJ1-1; TRBD1 matches 9 bases. Germline trimming cut 6 bases from V and 3 bases from J; bases unmatched to any gene: 5. Per the germline V gene, CDR1 is DFQATT and CDR2 is SNEGSKA (reference sequence). The CDR3 spans 13 residues.

This clonotype was seen repeatedly, ten times or more. The chain combines TRBV7-3 with TRBJ2-1; 7 positions agree with TRBD2. Losses at the gene ends were 1 base for V and 9 bases for J; bases not matched to a gene: 3. There are 13 residues in the CDR3. The V gene's germline CDR1 is SGHTA and CDR2 FQGTGA. The DNA for the CDR3 is TGTGCCAGCAGCTTAAACGGGGAGGGTGAGCAGTTCTTC. Its translation is CASSLNGEGEQFF.

This clonotype was recorded many times. The genes are TRBV7-6 and TRBJ2-3, with 7 bases aligning to TRBD2. The CDR3 contains 14 residues. Trimming at V came to 8 bases and at J to 4 bases, leaving 9 bases not matched to a gene. Germline V gives CDR1 SGHVS, CDR2 FNYEAQ. CDR3 sequence: CASAILAGSDTQYF. The DNA for the CDR3 is TGTGCCAGCGCTATTTTAGCGGGCTCAGATACGCAGTATTTT.

The J gene is TRBJ2-3, the V gene TRBV5-4, with D uncertain. Trimming removed 9 bases from V and 1 base from J, with 9 bases in between. Germline V gene lookup returns CDR1 SGHNT and CDR2 YYREEE (reference sequence). CDR3 length equals 12 residues. CDR3 DNA sequence: TGTGCCACTCAATGGGGCACAGATACGCAGTATTTT. Residues: CATQWGTDTQYF.

This clonotype was found many times. The CDR3 loop is CASSQAAGQETQYF. CDR3 DNA: TGTGCCAGCAGCCAAGCGGCAGGCCAAGAGACCCAGTACTTC. The chain is built from TRBV3-1 and TRBJ2-5; D unresolved. V was shortened by 1 base and J by 1 base, with 7 bases between the two germline ends. The CDR3 extends over 14 amino acids. Germline values: CDR1 LGHDT, CDR2 YNNKEL (reference sequence).

This clonotype was found many times. The chain recombines TRBV20-1 with TRBJ2-1; perhaps TRBD2 as D (6 bases). The CDR3 runs to 14 residues. Germline lookup yields CDR1 DFQATT and CDR2 SNEGSKA (reference sequence). V was pared by 7 bases and J by 2 bases, with 15 bases between. CDR3 nucleotide sequence: TGCAGTGGGGAGCCGGCGGGGACCTACAATGAGCAGTTCTTC. Translation gives CSGEPAGTYNEQFF.

This clonotype appeared many times. The gene calls are TRBV28 and TRBJ1-2, with 9 bases aligning to TRBD1. CDR1 MDHEN and CDR2 SYDVKM come from the germline V gene. V shed 2 bases, J shed 2 bases, and the junction held 9 bases outside the gene matches. The CDR3 has 17 residues. CDR3 nucleotide sequence: TGTGCCAGCAGTTTACGGCCTACAGGGGGCGCGAACTATGGCTACACCTTC. Translating it yields CASSLRPTGGANYGYTF.